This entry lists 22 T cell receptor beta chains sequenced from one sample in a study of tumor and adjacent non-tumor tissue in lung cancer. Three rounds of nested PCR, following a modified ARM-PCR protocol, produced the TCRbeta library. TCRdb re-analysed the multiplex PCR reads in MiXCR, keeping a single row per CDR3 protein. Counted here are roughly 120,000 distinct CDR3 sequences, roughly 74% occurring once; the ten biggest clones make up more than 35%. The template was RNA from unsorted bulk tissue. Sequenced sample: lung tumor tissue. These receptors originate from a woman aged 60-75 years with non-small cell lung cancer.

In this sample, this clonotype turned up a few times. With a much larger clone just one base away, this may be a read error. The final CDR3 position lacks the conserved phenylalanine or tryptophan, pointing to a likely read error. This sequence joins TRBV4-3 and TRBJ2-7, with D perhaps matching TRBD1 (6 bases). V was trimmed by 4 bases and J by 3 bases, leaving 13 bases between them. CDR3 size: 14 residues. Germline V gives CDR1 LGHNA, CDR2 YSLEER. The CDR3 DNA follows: TGCGCCAGCAGCCGTCAAAAAGGGGGCTACGAGCAGTACATC. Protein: CASSRQKGGYEQYI.

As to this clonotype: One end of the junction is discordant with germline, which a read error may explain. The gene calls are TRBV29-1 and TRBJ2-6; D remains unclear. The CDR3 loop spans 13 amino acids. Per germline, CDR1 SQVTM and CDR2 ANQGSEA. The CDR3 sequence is CSAISSEANVLTF. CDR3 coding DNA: TGCAGCGCCATAAGCTCTGAGGCCAACGTCCTGACTTTC.

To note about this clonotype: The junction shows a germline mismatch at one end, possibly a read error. The CDR3 coding sequence is TGTGCCAGCAAAGACGGACTCACTGAAGTTTTCTTT. Amino acid sequence: CASKDGLTEVFF. V and J are TRBV6-6 and TRBJ1-1, with D unclear. CDR1 and CDR2 (germline): MNHNY, SVGAGI (reference sequence). There are 12 residues in the CDR3.

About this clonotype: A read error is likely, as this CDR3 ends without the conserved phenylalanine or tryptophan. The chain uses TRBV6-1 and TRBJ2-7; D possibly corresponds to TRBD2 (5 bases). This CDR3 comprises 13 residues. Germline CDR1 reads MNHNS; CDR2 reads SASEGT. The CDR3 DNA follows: TGTGCCAGTAGTGAGCGGCTTTCGATCGAGCAGTACTAC. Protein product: CASSERLSIEQYY.

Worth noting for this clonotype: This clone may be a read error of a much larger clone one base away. CDR3 amino acids: CSALLAGVVESQYF. CDR3 sequence (DNA): TGCAGCGCATTACTAGCGGGAGTGGTGGAGAGCCAGTACTTC. The chain recombines TRBV29-1 with TRBJ2-5; 11 bases are shared with TRBD2. CDR1 is SQVTM and CDR2 is ANQGSEA in the germline V gene. CDR3 length: 14 residues.

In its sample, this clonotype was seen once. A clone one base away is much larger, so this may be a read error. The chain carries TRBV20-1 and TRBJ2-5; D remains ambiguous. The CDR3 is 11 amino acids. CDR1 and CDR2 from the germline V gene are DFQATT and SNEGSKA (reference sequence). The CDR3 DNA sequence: TGCAGTGCTAGAGATGAAGAGATCCAGTACTTC. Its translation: CSARDEEIQYF.

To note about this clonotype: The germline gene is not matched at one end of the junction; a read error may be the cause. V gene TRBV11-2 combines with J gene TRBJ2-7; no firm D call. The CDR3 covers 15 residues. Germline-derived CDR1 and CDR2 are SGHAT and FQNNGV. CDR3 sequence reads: CASSLGVGSYYEQYF. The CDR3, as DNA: TGTGCCAGTAGCTTAGGAGTAGGGTCATACTACGAGCAGTACTTC.

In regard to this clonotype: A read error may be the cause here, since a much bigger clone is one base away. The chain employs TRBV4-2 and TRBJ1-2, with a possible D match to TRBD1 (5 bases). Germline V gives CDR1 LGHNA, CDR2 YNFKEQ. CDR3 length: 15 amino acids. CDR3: CAGSQVPGGNYGYTF. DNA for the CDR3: TGTGCCGGCAGCCAAGTCCCCGGGGGGAACTATGGCTACACCTTC.

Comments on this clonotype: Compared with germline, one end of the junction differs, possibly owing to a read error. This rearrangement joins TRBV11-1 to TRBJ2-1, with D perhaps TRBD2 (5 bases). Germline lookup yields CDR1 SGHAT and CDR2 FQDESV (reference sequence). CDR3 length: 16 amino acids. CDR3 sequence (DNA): TGTGCCAACAGCTCTTCTGCCGGGAACTTAGACAATGAGCAGTTCTTC. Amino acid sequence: CANSSSAGNLDNEQFF.

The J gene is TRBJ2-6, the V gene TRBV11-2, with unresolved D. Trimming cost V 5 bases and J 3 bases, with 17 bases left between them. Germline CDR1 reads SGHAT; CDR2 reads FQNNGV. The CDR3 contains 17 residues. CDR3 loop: CASSPNLKGYGANVLTF. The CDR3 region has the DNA TGTGCCAGCAGCCCGAACTTGAAGGGCTATGGGGCCAACGTCCTGACTTTC.

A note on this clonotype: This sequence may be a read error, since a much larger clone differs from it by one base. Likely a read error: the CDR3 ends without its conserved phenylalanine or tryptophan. CDR3 nucleotides: TGCAGTGCTAGAGATGCCGGGAATCAGCCCCAGCATATT. It is translated as CSARDAGNQPQHI. The chain recombines TRBV20-1 with TRBJ1-5; no firm D call. V lost 0 bases, J lost 4 bases, and 7 bases lay in between. Germline CDR1 is DFQATT and CDR2 is SNEGSKA (reference sequence). The CDR3 runs 13 residues.

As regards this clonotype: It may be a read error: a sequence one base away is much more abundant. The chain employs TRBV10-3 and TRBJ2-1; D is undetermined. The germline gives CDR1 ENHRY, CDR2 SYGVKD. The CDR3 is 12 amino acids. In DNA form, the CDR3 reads TGTGCCATCAGTGAAAACTACAATAAGCAGTTCTTC. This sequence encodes CAISENYNKQFF.

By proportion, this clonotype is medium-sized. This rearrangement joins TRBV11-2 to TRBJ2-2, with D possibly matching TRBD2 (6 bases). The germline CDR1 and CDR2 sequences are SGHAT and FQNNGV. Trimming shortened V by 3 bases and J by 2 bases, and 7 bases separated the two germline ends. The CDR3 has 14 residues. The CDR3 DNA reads TGTGCCAGCAGCTTGCGGGACAACACCGGGGAGCTGTTTTTT. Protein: CASSLRDNTGELFF.

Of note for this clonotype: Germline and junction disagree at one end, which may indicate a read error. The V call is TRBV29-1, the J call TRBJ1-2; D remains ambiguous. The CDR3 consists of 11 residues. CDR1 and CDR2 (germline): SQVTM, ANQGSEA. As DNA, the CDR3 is TGCGCCGTTGTCCAGAGTGGTGGCTACATCTTC. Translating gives CAVVQSGGYIF.

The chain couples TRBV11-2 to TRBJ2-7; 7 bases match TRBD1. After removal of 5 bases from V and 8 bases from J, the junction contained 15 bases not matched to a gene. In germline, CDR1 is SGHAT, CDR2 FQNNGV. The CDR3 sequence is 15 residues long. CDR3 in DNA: TGTGCCAGCAGCCCGGGGACAGAGGCCTTTCACAAGCAGTACTTC. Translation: CASSPGTEAFHKQYF.

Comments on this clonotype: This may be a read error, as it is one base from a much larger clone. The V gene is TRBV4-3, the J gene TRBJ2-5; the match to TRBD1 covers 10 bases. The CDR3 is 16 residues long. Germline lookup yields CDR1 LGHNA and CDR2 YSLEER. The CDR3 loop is CASSRGQGGFQETHYF. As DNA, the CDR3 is TGCGCCAGCAGCCGAGGACAGGGGGGATTCCAAGAGACCCACTACTTC.

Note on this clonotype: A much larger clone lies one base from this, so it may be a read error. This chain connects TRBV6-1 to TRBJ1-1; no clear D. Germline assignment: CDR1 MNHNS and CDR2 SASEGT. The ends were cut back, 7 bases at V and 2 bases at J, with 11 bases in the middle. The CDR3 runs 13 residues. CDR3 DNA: TGTGCCAGCAATGACGTTTACAACACTGAAGCTTTCTTT. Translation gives CASNDVYNTEAFF.

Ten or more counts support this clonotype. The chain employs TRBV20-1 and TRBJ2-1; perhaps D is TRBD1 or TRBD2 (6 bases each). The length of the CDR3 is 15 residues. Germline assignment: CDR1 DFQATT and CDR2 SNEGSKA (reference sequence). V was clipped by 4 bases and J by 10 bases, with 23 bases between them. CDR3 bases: TGCAGTGCTACCAGAAAGGTAACAGGGACTCAGGAGCAGTTCTTC. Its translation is CSATRKVTGTQEQFF.

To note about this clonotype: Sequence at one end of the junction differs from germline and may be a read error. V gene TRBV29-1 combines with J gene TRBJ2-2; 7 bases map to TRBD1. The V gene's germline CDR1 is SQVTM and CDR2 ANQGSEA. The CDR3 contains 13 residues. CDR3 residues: CSVVRGGAGELLF. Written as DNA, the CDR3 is TGCAGCGTTGTCCGAGGGGGCGCCGGGGAGCTGTTATTT.

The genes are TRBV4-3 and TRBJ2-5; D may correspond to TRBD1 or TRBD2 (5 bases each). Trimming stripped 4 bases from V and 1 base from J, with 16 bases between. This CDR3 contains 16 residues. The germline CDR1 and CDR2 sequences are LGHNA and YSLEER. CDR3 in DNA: TGCGCCAGCAGCCGAGGACATGGGGGATTCCAAGAGACCCAGTACTTC. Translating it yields CASSRGHGGFQETQYF.

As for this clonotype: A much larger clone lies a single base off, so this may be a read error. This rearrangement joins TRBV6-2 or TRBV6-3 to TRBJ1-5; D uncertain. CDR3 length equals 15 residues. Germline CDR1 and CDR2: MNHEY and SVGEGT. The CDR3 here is CAISYSFSRDQPQHF. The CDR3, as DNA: TGTGCCATCAGTTACTCGTTCTCGCGCGATCAGCCCCAGCATTTT.

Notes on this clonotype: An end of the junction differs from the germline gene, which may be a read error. The CDR3 DNA reads as TGTGTCAGCAGTTTTGAAGAAGAGAGCACCTATAATTCACCCCTCCACTTT. Its protein product is CVSSFEEESTYNSPLHF. V is TRBV6-6 and J is TRBJ1-6; D ambiguous. The CDR3 runs 17 residues. CDR1 and CDR2 from the germline V gene are MNHNY and SVGAGI (reference sequence).